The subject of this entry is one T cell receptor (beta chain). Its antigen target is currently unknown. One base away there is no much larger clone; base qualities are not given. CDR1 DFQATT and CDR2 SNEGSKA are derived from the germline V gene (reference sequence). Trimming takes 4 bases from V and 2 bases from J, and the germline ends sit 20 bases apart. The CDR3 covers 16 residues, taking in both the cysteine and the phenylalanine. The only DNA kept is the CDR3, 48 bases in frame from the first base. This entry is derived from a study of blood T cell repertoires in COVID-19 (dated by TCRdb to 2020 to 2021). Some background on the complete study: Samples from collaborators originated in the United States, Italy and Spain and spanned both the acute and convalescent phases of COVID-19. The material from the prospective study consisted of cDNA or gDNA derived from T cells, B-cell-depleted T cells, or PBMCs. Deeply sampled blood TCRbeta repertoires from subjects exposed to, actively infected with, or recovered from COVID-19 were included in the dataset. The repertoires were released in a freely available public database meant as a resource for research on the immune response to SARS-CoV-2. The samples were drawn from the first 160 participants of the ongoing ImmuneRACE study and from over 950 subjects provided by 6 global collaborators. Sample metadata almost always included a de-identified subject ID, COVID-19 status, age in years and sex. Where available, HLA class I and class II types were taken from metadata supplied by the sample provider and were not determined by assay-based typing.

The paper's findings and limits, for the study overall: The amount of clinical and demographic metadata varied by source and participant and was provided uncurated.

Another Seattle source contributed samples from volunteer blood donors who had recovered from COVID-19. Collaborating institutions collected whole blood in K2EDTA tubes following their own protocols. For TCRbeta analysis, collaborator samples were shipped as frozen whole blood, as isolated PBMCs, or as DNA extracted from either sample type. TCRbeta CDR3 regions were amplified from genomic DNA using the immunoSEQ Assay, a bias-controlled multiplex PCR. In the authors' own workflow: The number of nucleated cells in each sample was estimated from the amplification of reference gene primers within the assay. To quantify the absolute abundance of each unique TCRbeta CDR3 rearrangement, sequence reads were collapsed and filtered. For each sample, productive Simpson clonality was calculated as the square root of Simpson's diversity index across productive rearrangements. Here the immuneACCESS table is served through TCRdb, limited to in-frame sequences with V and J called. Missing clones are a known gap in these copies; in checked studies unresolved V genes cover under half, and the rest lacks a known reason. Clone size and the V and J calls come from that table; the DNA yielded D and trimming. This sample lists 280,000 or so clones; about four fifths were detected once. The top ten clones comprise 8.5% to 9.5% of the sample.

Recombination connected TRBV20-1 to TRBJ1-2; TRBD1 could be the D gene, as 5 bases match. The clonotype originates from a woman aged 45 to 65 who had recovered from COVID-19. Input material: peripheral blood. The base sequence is TGCAGTGCTACTGAGATCGGGGGAGCTGGGAACTATGGCTACACCTTC. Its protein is CSATEIGGAGNYGYTF.